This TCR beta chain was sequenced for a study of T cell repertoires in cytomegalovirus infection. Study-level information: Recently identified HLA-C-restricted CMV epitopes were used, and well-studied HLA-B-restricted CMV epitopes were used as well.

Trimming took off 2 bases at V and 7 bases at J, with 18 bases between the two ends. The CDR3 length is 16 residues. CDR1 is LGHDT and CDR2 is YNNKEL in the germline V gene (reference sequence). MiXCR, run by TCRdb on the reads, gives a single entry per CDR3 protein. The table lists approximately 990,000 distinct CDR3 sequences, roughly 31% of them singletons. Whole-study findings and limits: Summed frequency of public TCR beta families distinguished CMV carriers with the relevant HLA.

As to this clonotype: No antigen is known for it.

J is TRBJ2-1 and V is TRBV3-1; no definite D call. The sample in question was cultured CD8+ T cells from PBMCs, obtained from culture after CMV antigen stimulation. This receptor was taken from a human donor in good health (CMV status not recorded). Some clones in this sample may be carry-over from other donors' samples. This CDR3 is CASSQKIPYSRNEQFF. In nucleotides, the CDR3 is TGTGCCAGCAGCCAAAAGATCCCATACTCGAGGAATGAGCAGTTCTTC.